The 8 T cell receptor beta chains reported below all come from one sample, sequenced in a study of blood T cell repertoires in COVID-19. TCRdb's table, derived via immunoSEQ multiplex PCR, lists solely in-frame clones and lacks some. The profile shows around 280,000 clones, nearly 90% of them singletons. The specimen was PBMCs or T cells enriched from blood (not recorded which). The receptor set was obtained from a woman between 18 and 30 years old with acute COVID-19.

This clone has a single count. The chain carries TRBV25-1 and TRBJ2-2; 12 bases are a match to TRBD1. The CDR3 covers 17 residues. Germline lookup yields CDR1 MGHDK and CDR2 SYGVNS. Unmatched junction bases numbered 9, after V lost 3 bases and J lost 7 bases. The CDR3 nucleotides are TGTGCCAGCAGTGATCACCGGGACAGGGGGCGTCACGGGGAGCTGTTTTTT. Translating it yields CASSDHRDRGRHGELFF.

The chain recombines TRBV19 with TRBJ2-7; 12 bases line up with TRBD1. V shed 6 bases and J 7 bases; nucleotides not matched to a gene: 7. Germline V gives CDR1 LNHDA, CDR2 SQIVND (reference sequence). CDR3 length equals 14 residues. The CDR3 DNA follows: TGTGCCAGTAGCCCGGGACAGGGGGCTTTTGAGCAGTACTTC. This encodes CASSPGQGAFEQYF.

V usage is TRBV29-1 and J usage is TRBJ1-5, with a tentative D call TRBD1 (5 bases). V shed 4 bases and J shed 9 bases, with 13 bases lying between them. This CDR3 comprises 12 residues. CDR1 SQVTM and CDR2 ANQGSEA come from the germline V gene. The CDR3 spells CSVVTVSGPQHF. The CDR3 DNA reads as TGCAGCGTTGTGACAGTTTCGGGGCCCCAGCATTTT.

This clone was seen only once. V usage is TRBV6-5 and J usage is TRBJ2-5; maybe TRBD2 (6 bases). Germline V lookup: CDR1 MNHEY, CDR2 SVGAGI. Trimming left V 2 bases short and J 3 bases short, with 16 bases between. The CDR3 runs 16 residues. In nucleotides, the CDR3 is TGTGCCAGCAGTTACGAGTCAGCGGGTGTCGAAGAGACCCAGTACTTC. It codes for CASSYESAGVEETQYF.

V gene TRBV30 combines with J gene TRBJ1-4; perhaps TRBD1 as D (6 bases). Germline-derived CDR1 and CDR2 are GTSNPN and SVGIG (reference sequence). V was clipped by 4 bases and J by 7 bases, with 16 bases between them. The CDR3 is 14 amino acids. Here the CDR3 reads CAWNPRGWGEKLFF. CDR3 DNA: TGTGCCTGGAATCCCAGGGGATGGGGTGAAAAACTGTTTTTT.

The V call is TRBV29-1, the J call TRBJ2-1, with D perhaps TRBD2 (6 bases). This CDR3 region has 14 residues. Germline CDR1 reads SQVTM; CDR2 reads ANQGSEA. V was trimmed by 7 bases and J by 2 bases, leaving 15 bases between them. The CDR3 is CSAVRRGAYNEQFF. CDR3 DNA sequence: TGCAGCGCTGTTAGGCGGGGCGCCTACAATGAGCAGTTCTTC.

The sample holds one count of this clone. This chain connects TRBV7-2 to TRBJ1-5, with D perhaps matching TRBD1 (6 bases). There are 15 residues in the CDR3. With 1 base removed from V and 4 bases from J, the gap between germline ends came to 11 bases. CDR1 is SGHTA and CDR2 is FQGNSA in the germline V gene. The CDR3 DNA is TGTGCCAGCAGCTTAGGAGGGGGTTGGAATCAGCCCCAGCATTTT. It codes for CASSLGGGWNQPQHF.

V gene TRBV12-3 or TRBV12-4 combines with J gene TRBJ2-7; 7 bases agree with TRBD1. This CDR3 contains 13 residues. V gave up 5 bases and J gave up 5 bases; unmatched junction bases: 6. The CDR3 spells CASSPGGLNEQYF. CDR3 nucleotides: TGTGCCAGCAGTCCAGGGGGTCTCAACGAGCAGTACTTC.